Each of the 5 T cell receptor beta chains below was sequenced from the same sample in a study of identical twins. TCRdb processed the 5' RACE reads anew with MiXCR; each CDR3 protein has one entry. The table records some 560,000 distinct CDR3 sequences, over 8.5% of them present only once. This same sample was also taken into another study, of yellow fever vaccine responses in identical twins.

Sequenced material: PBMCs. The receptors come from a woman aged 18-29 years in good health.

The chain carries TRBV7-2 and TRBJ1-4; no reliable D call. The CDR3 runs to 15 residues. CDR1 and CDR2 (germline): SGHTA, FQGNSA. The V gene lost 1 base and the J gene lost 3 bases, with 9 bases spanning the gap. In DNA, the CDR3 is TGTGCCAGCAGCTTAGACGGGTCCTCTAATGAAAAACTGTTTTTT. Translation gives CASSLDGSSNEKLFF. The variable domain in full, with the rest retrieved from reference TRBV7-2 and TRBJ1-4, is GAGVSQSPSNKVTEKGKDVELRCDPISGHTALYWYRQSLGQGLEFLIYFQGNSAPDKSGLPSDRFSAERTGGSVSTLTIQRTQQEDSAVYLCASSLDGSSNEKLFFGSGTQLSVL.

The chain links TRBV4-1 to TRBJ1-1; TRBD1 might be the D (5 bases). The CDR3 has 15 residues. Germline-derived CDR1 and CDR2 are MGHRA and YSYEKL. Deletions cut 4 bases from V and 5 bases from J, with 17 bases between. In DNA form, the CDR3 reads TGCGCCAGCAGCCCCTCCCAGGGCGGGTGGACTGAAGCTTTCTTT. The encoded protein is CASSPSQGGWTEAFF.

In its sample, this clonotype was seen a few times. The chain links TRBV6-2 or TRBV6-3 to TRBJ2-3; D is unresolved. Trimming stripped 2 bases from V and 0 bases from J, with 12 bases between. CDR1 and CDR2 (germline): MNHEY, SVGEGT. CDR3 length: 16 residues. CDR3 in amino acids: CASSYRGGKSTDTQYF. The DNA of the CDR3 is TGTGCCAGCAGTTACCGTGGCGGAAAGAGCACAGATACGCAGTATTTT.

This chain connects TRBV7-6 to TRBJ2-4; tentatively, D is TRBD1 (5 bases). The V gene's germline CDR1 is SGHVS and CDR2 FNYEAQ. V was trimmed by 0 bases and J by 0 bases, leaving 21 bases between them. The CDR3 extends over 20 amino acids. The chain's CDR3 is CASSLARREKTLLAKNIQYF. CDR3 nucleotide sequence: TGTGCCAGCAGCTTAGCTCGCAGGGAAAAGACACTTCTAGCCAAAAACATTCAGTACTTC. Full variable domain (rest looked up from reference TRBV7-6 and TRBJ2-4): GAGVSQSPRYKVTKRGQDVALRCDPISGHVSLYWYRQALGQGPEFLTYFNYEAQQDKSGLPNDRFSAERPEGSISTLTIQRTEQRDSAMYRCASSLARREKTLLAKNIQYFGAGTRLSVL.

The rearrangement joins TRBV27 to TRBJ2-3; 11 positions agree with TRBD2. The CDR3 spans 15 residues. Germline CDR1 is MNHEY and CDR2 is SMNVEV (reference sequence). V was pared by 5 bases and J by 6 bases, with 7 bases of the junction left unmatched. The CDR3: CASSAPTSGSDTQYF. As DNA, the CDR3 is TGTGCCAGCAGTGCCCCTACTAGCGGGAGTGATACGCAGTATTTT.